These T cell receptor beta chains were read from a single sample in a study of blood T cell repertoires in COVID-19. Profiling relied on immunoSEQ multiplex PCR, and the TCRdb table lists in-frame clones only, not all of them. Among about 82,000 clones listed, approximately 80% were seen once. Sequenced sample: peripheral blood. The receptor source for this set is a man older than 75 with active or convalescent COVID-19. Both conserved end residues are part of each CDR3. A D gene is named only where the DNA matches it firmly. A clone size is listed for some rows: how often the clone was seen (once, few, many), or a class if it is expanded.

clone size: NA; J gene: TRBJ2-1; D gene: TRBD2; V gene: TRBV19; CDR3 protein: CASSTTGRLAGFSNEQFF; CDR3 DNA: TGTGCCAGTAGTACTACCGGCCGACTAGCGGGATTTAGCAATGAGCAGTTCTTC
clone size: once; J gene: TRBJ2-1; D gene: TRBD2; V gene: TRBV5-6; CDR3 protein: CASSSGLALYNEQFF; CDR3 DNA: TGTGCCAGCAGCTCGGGACTAGCGCTCTACAATGAGCAGTTCTTC
clone size: NA; J gene: TRBJ2-3; D gene: TRBD2; V gene: TRBV11-2; CDR3 protein: CASSLGGGTYTQYF; CDR3 DNA: TGTGCCAGCAGCTTAGGCGGGGGGACTTATACGCAGTATTTT
clone size: NA; J gene: TRBJ2-3; D gene: TRBD2; V gene: TRBV19; CDR3 protein: CASSSHPGLARGDTQYF; CDR3 DNA: TGTGCCAGTAGTAGCCACCCCGGACTAGCGAGGGGAGATACGCAGTATTTT
clone size: NA; J gene: TRBJ2-1; D gene: TRBD1; V gene: TRBV5-1; CDR3 protein: CASSGTGGFTYNEQFF; CDR3 DNA: TGCGCCAGCAGCGGGACAGGGGGATTCACCTACAATGAGCAGTTCTTC
clone size: NA; J gene: TRBJ2-1; D gene: TRBD1; V gene: TRBV19; CDR3 protein: CASSMRVTGDYNEQFF; CDR3 DNA: TGTGCCAGTAGTATGAGGGTCACAGGGGATTACAATGAGCAGTTCTTC
clone size: NA; J gene: TRBJ2-5; D gene: NA; V gene: TRBV3-1/TRBV3-2; CDR3 protein: CASSQGMGRIKTQYF; CDR3 DNA: TGTGCCAGCAGCCAAGGTATGGGCAGGATTAAGACCCAGTACTTC
clone size: once; J gene: TRBJ1-2; D gene: NA; V gene: TRBV19; CDR3 protein: CASRTDRNYGYTF; CDR3 DNA: TGTGCCAGTAGGACAGATCGGAACTATGGCTACACCTTC
clone size: NA; J gene: TRBJ1-4; D gene: NA; V gene: TRBV28; CDR3 protein: CASSYGNEKLFF; CDR3 DNA: TGTGCCAGCAGTTACGGGAATGAAAAACTGTTTTTT
clone size: NA; J gene: TRBJ2-5; D gene: TRBD2; V gene: TRBV5-1; CDR3 protein: CASSTGGNQETQYF; CDR3 DNA: TGCGCCAGCAGCACGGGGGGGAACCAAGAGACCCAGTACTTC
clone size: NA; J gene: TRBJ1-5; D gene: NA; V gene: TRBV2; CDR3 protein: CASSALSRGNQPQHF; CDR3 DNA: TGTGCCAGCAGCGCTCTGTCGAGGGGCAATCAGCCCCAGCATTTT
clone size: NA; J gene: TRBJ1-6; D gene: NA; V gene: TRBV12-3/TRBV12-4; CDR3 protein: CASSLGGNSPLHF; CDR3 DNA: TGTGCCAGCAGTTTGGGGGGGAATTCACCCCTCCACTTT
clone size: NA; J gene: TRBJ2-2; D gene: TRBD1; V gene: TRBV5-1; CDR3 protein: CASSSGQGSTGELFF; CDR3 DNA: TGCGCCAGCAGCTCGGGACAGGGAAGCACCGGGGAGCTGTTTTTT
clone size: NA; J gene: TRBJ2-2; D gene: TRBD2; V gene: TRBV11-2; CDR3 protein: CASSPTSGRKAGELFF; CDR3 DNA: TGTGCCAGCAGCCCCACTAGCGGGAGAAAGGCCGGGGAGCTGTTTTTT
clone size: NA; J gene: TRBJ1-4; D gene: NA; V gene: TRBV28; CDR3 protein: CASSLASRGMWEKLFF; CDR3 DNA: TGTGCCAGCAGTTTAGCAAGCAGGGGTATGTGGGAAAAACTGTTTTTT
clone size: NA; J gene: TRBJ2-3; D gene: TRBD1; V gene: TRBV2; CDR3 protein: CASSDSTTGTGSTDTQYF; CDR3 DNA: TGTGCCAGCAGTGACTCCACAACCGGGACAGGGAGCACAGATACGCAGTATTTT
clone size: NA; J gene: TRBJ1-1; D gene: NA; V gene: TRBV9; CDR3 protein: CASRRVNTEAFF; CDR3 DNA: TGTGCCAGCAGACGGGTGAACACTGAAGCTTTCTTT
clone size: NA; J gene: TRBJ1-1; D gene: NA; V gene: TRBV19; CDR3 protein: CASRGGANTEAFF; CDR3 DNA: TGTGCCAGTAGAGGGGGGGCCAACACTGAAGCTTTCTTT
clone size: once; J gene: TRBJ2-3; D gene: TRBD2; V gene: TRBV7-8; CDR3 protein: CASSLVSGGTDTQYF; CDR3 DNA: TGTGCCAGCAGCTTAGTTAGCGGGGGCACAGATACGCAGTATTTT
clone size: once; J gene: TRBJ2-3; D gene: NA; V gene: TRBV9; CDR3 protein: CASSVGLGGTDTQYF; CDR3 DNA: TGTGCCAGCAGCGTAGGTCTAGGGGGCACAGATACGCAGTATTTT
clone size: NA; J gene: TRBJ1-5; D gene: TRBD1; V gene: TRBV27; CDR3 protein: CASSFTGDVQPQHF; CDR3 DNA: TGTGCCAGCAGTTTCACAGGGGACGTTCAGCCCCAGCATTTT
clone size: NA; J gene: TRBJ2-5; D gene: TRBD1; V gene: TRBV30; CDR3 protein: CAWRNQGDQETQYF; CDR3 DNA: TGTGCCTGGAGGAATCAGGGGGACCAAGAGACCCAGTACTTC
clone size: once; J gene: TRBJ2-3; D gene: TRBD2; V gene: TRBV4-1; CDR3 protein: CASRPTPGLAADTQYF; CDR3 DNA: TGCGCCAGCAGACCCACCCCGGGACTAGCGGCAGATACGCAGTATTTT
clone size: NA; J gene: TRBJ2-5; D gene: NA; V gene: TRBV27; CDR3 protein: CASSNTGAGETQYF; CDR3 DNA: TGTGCCAGCAGTAATACAGGGGCGGGGGAGACCCAGTACTTC
clone size: NA; J gene: TRBJ2-1; D gene: TRBD2; V gene: TRBV19; CDR3 protein: CASSTSGHSYNEQFF; CDR3 DNA: TGTGCCAGTAGTACTAGCGGTCACTCCTACAATGAGCAGTTCTTC
clone size: NA; J gene: TRBJ1-1; D gene: NA; V gene: TRBV7-2; CDR3 protein: CASSLAANTEAFF; CDR3 DNA: TGTGCCAGCAGCTTAGCGGCTAACACTGAAGCTTTCTTT
clone size: NA; J gene: TRBJ1-2; D gene: TRBD1; V gene: TRBV9; CDR3 protein: CASSVGSSRTGLNYGYTF; CDR3 DNA: TGTGCCAGCAGCGTAGGGTCTAGTAGGACAGGACTTAACTATGGCTACACCTTC
clone size: NA; J gene: TRBJ1-2; D gene: TRBD1; V gene: TRBV5-8; CDR3 protein: CASSSGDRGWGYTF; CDR3 DNA: TGTGCCAGCAGCTCCGGGGACAGGGGCTGGGGCTACACCTTC
clone size: NA; J gene: TRBJ2-2; D gene: NA; V gene: TRBV3-1/TRBV3-2; CDR3 protein: CASSQVGQATGELFF; CDR3 DNA: TGTGCCAGCAGCCAAGTCGGACAAGCCACCGGGGAGCTGTTTTTT
clone size: NA; J gene: TRBJ2-3; D gene: NA; V gene: TRBV28; CDR3 protein: CASSLSGVGTQYF; CDR3 DNA: TGTGCCAGCAGTCTGTCGGGGGTTGGGACGCAGTATTTT
clone size: few; J gene: TRBJ2-2; D gene: NA; V gene: TRBV11-3; CDR3 protein: CASSLYFTGELFF; CDR3 DNA: TGTGCCAGCAGCTTATACTTCACCGGGGAGCTGTTTTTT
clone size: NA; J gene: TRBJ2-3; D gene: NA; V gene: TRBV27; CDR3 protein: CASSASRPDTQYF; CDR3 DNA: TGTGCCAGCAGCGCCTCTAGGCCAGATACGCAGTATTTT
clone size: NA; J gene: TRBJ2-1; D gene: TRBD2; V gene: TRBV10-2; CDR3 protein: CASSGPGLAGVHEQFF; CDR3 DNA: TGCGCCAGCAGTGGGCCAGGACTAGCGGGAGTCCATGAGCAGTTCTTC
clone size: NA; J gene: TRBJ1-2; D gene: NA; V gene: TRBV7-9; CDR3 protein: CASSLAGWAGYTF; CDR3 DNA: TGTGCCAGCAGCTTGGCAGGGTGGGCTGGCTACACCTTC
clone size: NA; J gene: TRBJ2-5; D gene: NA; V gene: TRBV3-1/TRBV3-2; CDR3 protein: CASSQIGTQYF; CDR3 DNA: TGTGCCAGCAGCCAAATCGGGACCCAGTACTTC
clone size: once; J gene: TRBJ1-1; D gene: NA; V gene: TRBV7-3; CDR3 protein: CASSLYRNTEAFF; CDR3 DNA: TGTGCCAGCAGCCTCTACCGGAACACTGAAGCTTTCTTT
clone size: NA; J gene: TRBJ1-6; D gene: NA; V gene: TRBV18; CDR3 protein: CASSGSPRSSSYNSPLHF; CDR3 DNA: TGTGCCAGCTCAGGCAGCCCCAGGTCGAGCTCCTATAATTCACCCCTCCACTTT
clone size: NA; J gene: TRBJ1-4; D gene: TRBD1; V gene: TRBV6-5; CDR3 protein: CASRNRGQNEKLFF; CDR3 DNA: TGTGCCAGCAGAAACAGGGGGCAAAATGAAAAACTGTTTTTT